This T cell receptor (beta chain) was retrieved from a study of PD-1 blockade in classical Hodgkin lymphoma. The study, taken as a whole, reports: CD4+ TCR diversity climbed significantly by C4D1, unlike CD8+ TCR diversity.

Germline V gene data show CDR1 as PRHDT and CDR2 as FYEKMQ (reference sequence). The CDR3 runs 16 residues. V lost 2 bases to trimming and J lost 0 bases, with 11 bases between them. Time point noted: cycle 4 day 1 (C4D1), after about 6 weeks of nivolumab. Brentuximab vedotin exposure varied, and every patient relapsed after autologous stem cell transplantation. This clone came up a few times. Its specificity is not known. Clones were read by immunoSEQ multiplex PCR, and TCRdb kept only the in-frame ones, dropping some. The data contain under 35,000 clones, less than 75% of them singletons. This sequence originates from a human donor with classical Hodgkin lymphoma. The sequencing here drew on peripheral blood mononuclear cells (PBMCs), taken before the fourth cycle of nivolumab. The gene calls are TRBV13 and TRBJ2-4, with a weak D call TRBD2 (5 bases). CDR3 DNA sequence: TGTGCCAGCAGCTTACGGGGATCCCTAGCCAAAAACATTCAGTACTTC. Residues: CASSLRGSLAKNIQYF. The variable domain in full, with the rest retrieved from reference TRBV13 and TRBJ2-4, is AAGVIQSPRHLIKEKRETATLKCYPIPRHDTVYWYQQGPGQDPQFLISFYEKMQSDKGSIPDRFSAQQFSDYHSELNMSSLELGDSALYFCASSLRGSLAKNIQYFGAGTRLSVL.